This T cell receptor beta chain was observed in a study of blood T cells in healthy people across ages. The CDR3 sequence is 16 residues long. Germline CDR1 and CDR2: SGHAT and FQDESV (reference sequence). It was with a sample-barcoded 5' primer and a J-beta primer mix that a second PCR of roughly 6 to 12 cycles was run. Using its own MiXCR run on the 5' RACE reads, TCRdb lists one record per CDR3 protein. The table shows about 1.1 million distinct CDR3 sequences, with around two fifths occurring only once. With regard to this clonotype: Its antigen remains unknown. Compared with germline, one end of the junction differs, possibly owing to a read error.

Study observations and caveats: Older individuals had lower TCR beta diversity per million T cells (the decline was roughly linear).

This chain joins TRBV11-1 and TRBJ2-5; 9 positions match TRBD2. This TCR was sampled from a man aged 18 to 29 in good health. Sequencing was done on a sample of blood. The chain's CDR3 is CASRTSSGDLQGTQYF. In DNA, the CDR3 is TGTGCCAGCAGAACTTCTAGCGGGGACCTTCAAGGGACCCAGTACTTC. Looking up the rest from reference TRBV11-1 and TRBJ2-5 gives the full variable domain: EAEVAQSPRYKITEKSQAVAFWCDPISGHATLYWYRQILGQGPELLVQFQDESVVDDSQLPKDRFSAERLKGVDSTLKIQPAELGDSAMYLCASRTSSGDLQGTQYFGPGTRLLVL.